Below are 13 T cell receptor beta chains sequenced from a single sample in a study of T-cell reconstitution after alpha-beta-depleted transplantation in children (dated by TCRdb to the mid-2010s). The treatment or condition label of this sample denotes: allogeneic hematopoietic cell transplantation with graft depleted of TCRalphabeta T cells and CD19 B cells. Library construction relied on PCR. This sample was sequenced with an Illumina HiSeq 2500. Molecular barcoding was employed in the preparation of TCR libraries, with unique molecular identifiers being used to normalize TCRbeta repertoire quantification. TCRdb reanalyzed the raw reads on its own, using fastp at Q25 for trimming and MiXCR for clone calling, and kept in-frame beta chains. Identical CDR3 protein sequences are pooled into one entry, listed with their most common genes and DNA. The sample has 65,000 to 85,000 distinct CDR3 sequences on record, roughly a tenth of them singletons. The ten biggest clones cover about 12% of the sample.

This specimen consisted of PBMCs, obtained before TCRalphabeta/CD19-depleted stem cell transplant. The receptors shown here come from a boy between 10 and 17 years old with acute myeloid leukemia, due to receive a stem cell transplant.

In this sample, this clonotype turned up many times. The rearrangement links TRBV7-3 to TRBJ2-1; weak D call: TRBD2 (5 bases). CDR1 is SGHTA, CDR2 FQGTGA, per germline. This CDR3 spans 13 amino acids. V gave up 3 bases and J gave up 10 bases, with 13 bases separating them. The CDR3, as DNA: TGTGCCAGCAGCTTCTCTTCTTCGGGGGAGCAGTTCTTC. It translates to CASSFSSSGEQFF.

This clonotype was found many times. The chain is built from TRBV4-1 and TRBJ1-6; D not certain. CDR1 is MGHRA, CDR2 YSYEKL, per germline. Trimming stripped 0 bases from V and 7 bases from J, with 7 bases between. The CDR3 spans 14 residues. This CDR3 reads CASSQESGNSPLHF. DNA of the CDR3: TGCGCCAGCAGCCAAGAGTCGGGGAATTCACCCCTCCACTTT.

There are many counts of this clonotype. The rearrangement uses TRBV9 and TRBJ2-5, with D perhaps matching TRBD1 (5 bases). Germline CDR1 SGDLS, CDR2 YYNGEE. Trimming pared 3 bases from V and 5 bases from J, leaving 11 bases between. The CDR3 has 13 amino acids. In nucleotides, the CDR3 is TGTGCCAGCAGCGAAGGGGCCGAGGAGACCCAGTACTTC. The encoded protein is CASSEGAEETQYF.

The J gene is TRBJ1-6, the V gene TRBV6-5; D call uncertain. Trimming cost V 4 bases and J 5 bases, with 18 bases left between them. The germline CDR1 and CDR2 sequences are MNHEY and SVGAGI. The CDR3 spans 17 residues. This CDR3 reads CASSFRSSWMDNSPLHF. CDR3 sequence (DNA): TGTGCCAGCAGTTTCCGATCCAGTTGGATGGATAATTCACCCCTCCACTTT.

This clonotype was seen many times. The chain uses TRBV14 and TRBJ2-6; no reliable D call. The germline CDR1 and CDR2 sequences are SGHDN and FVKESK. The CDR3 runs to 15 residues. V lost 2 bases to trimming and J lost 3 bases, with 8 bases between them. The CDR3 region is CASSQPGGGANVLTF. The CDR3 coding sequence is TGTGCCAGCAGCCAACCAGGCGGTGGGGCCAACGTCCTGACTTTC.

This clonotype was counted at least ten times. The CDR3, as DNA: TGCGCCAGCAGCTTGGAGCATCGTGGCACTGAAGCTTTCTTT. Protein product: CASSLEHRGTEAFF. This chain links TRBV5-1 with TRBJ1-1; the D is unclear. The germline V and J ends were trimmed by 0 bases and 4 bases, with 10 bases remaining between them. The CDR3 is 14 residues long. From germline, CDR1 is SGHRS and CDR2 YFSETQ.

This clonotype was counted many times. The chain joins TRBV20-1 to TRBJ2-7; 13 bases line up with TRBD2. This CDR3 comprises 18 residues. Germline lookup yields CDR1 DFQATT and CDR2 SNEGSKA (reference sequence). The V and J ends lost 3 bases and 0 bases, in that order; junction bases with no gene match: 11. CDR3: CSARGRTSGSFGSYEQYF. CDR3 in DNA: TGCAGTGCTAGGGGACGGACTAGCGGGAGCTTTGGCTCCTACGAGCAGTACTTC.

This clonotype has ten or more counts. The rearrangement uses TRBV7-2 and TRBJ1-3; no definite D call. CDR1 is SGHTA and CDR2 is FQGNSA in the germline V gene. Trimming cost V 2 bases and J 2 bases, with 7 bases left between them. This CDR3 has 14 residues. The CDR3, as DNA: TGTGCCAGCAGCTTAAGAAGAGCTGGAAACACCATATATTTT. Translated: CASSLRRAGNTIYF.

This clonotype was seen repeatedly, ten times or more. The chain uses TRBV20-1 and TRBJ2-5; perhaps TRBD2 as D (6 bases). V was cut by 7 bases and J by 5 bases, with 11 bases left in between. The germline V gene encodes CDR1 DFQATT and CDR2 SNEGSKA (reference sequence). This CDR3 comprises 11 residues. The CDR3 sequence: CSGTRGETQYF. In nucleotides, the CDR3 is TGCAGTGGTACCCGGGGGGAGACCCAGTACTTC.

This clonotype was found a few times. The chain carries TRBV11-2 and TRBJ2-1, with D unresolved. The CDR3 consists of 15 residues. Germline V gene lookup returns CDR1 SGHAT and CDR2 FQNNGV. The V end lost 0 bases, the J end lost 4 bases, and 10 bases lay between the germline ends. CDR3 bases: TGTGCCAGCAGCTTAGACGTTGGGGATTACAATGAGCAGTTCTTC. It is translated as CASSLDVGDYNEQFF.

This clonotype was found many times. V gene TRBV13 combines with J gene TRBJ2-7; 11 nucleotides agree with TRBD1. The V gene end was trimmed by 4 bases and the J gene end by 3 bases; junction bases not matched to a gene: 5. Per germline, CDR1 PRHDT and CDR2 FYEKMQ (reference sequence). CDR3 length equals 15 residues. The CDR3 sequence is CASSSSGTGGYEQYF. CDR3 nucleotides: TGTGCCAGCAGCTCCTCCGGGACAGGGGGCTACGAGCAGTACTTC.

This clonotype was observed at least ten times. V gene TRBV5-5 combines with J gene TRBJ1-5, with 9 bases that match TRBD1. The CDR3 spans 15 residues. Trimming at V came to 0 bases and at J to 4 bases, leaving 2 bases not matched to a gene. Germline values: CDR1 SGHKS, CDR2 YYEKEE (reference sequence). The CDR3 nucleotides are TGTGCCAGCAGCTTGGGGGACAGGGTTAATCAGCCCCAGCATTTT. It translates to CASSLGDRVNQPQHF.

This clonotype was counted at least ten times. The chain recombines TRBV12-3 or TRBV12-4 with TRBJ2-2; D is undetermined. This CDR3 has 15 residues. V gave up 1 base and J gave up 6 bases, with 12 bases separating them. CDR3 in DNA: TGTGCCAGCAGTTTAGTACAGACTTTTGCCGGGGAGCTGTTTTTT. Its translation: CASSLVQTFAGELFF.